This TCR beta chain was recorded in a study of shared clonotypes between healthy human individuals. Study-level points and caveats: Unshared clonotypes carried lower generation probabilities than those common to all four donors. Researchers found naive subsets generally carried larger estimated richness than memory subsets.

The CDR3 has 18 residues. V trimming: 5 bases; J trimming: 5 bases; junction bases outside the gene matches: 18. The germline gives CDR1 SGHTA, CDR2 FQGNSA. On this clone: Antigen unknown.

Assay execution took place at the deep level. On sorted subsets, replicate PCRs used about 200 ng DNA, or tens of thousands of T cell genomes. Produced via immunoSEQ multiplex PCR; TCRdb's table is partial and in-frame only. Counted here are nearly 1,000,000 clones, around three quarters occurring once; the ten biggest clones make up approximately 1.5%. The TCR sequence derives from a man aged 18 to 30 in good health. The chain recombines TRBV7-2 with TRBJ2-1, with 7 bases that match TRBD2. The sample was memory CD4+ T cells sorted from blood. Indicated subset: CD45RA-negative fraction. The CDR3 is CASSLDLQGAGKDNEQFF. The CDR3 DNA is TGTGCCAGCAGCCTAGACCTCCAAGGAGCGGGGAAAGACAATGAGCAGTTCTTC. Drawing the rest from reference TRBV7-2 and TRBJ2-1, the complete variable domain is GAGVSQSPSNKVTEKGKDVELRCDPISGHTALYWYRQSLGQGLEFLIYFQGNSAPDKSGLPSDRFSAERTGGSVSTLTIQRTQQEDSAVYLCASSLDLQGAGKDNEQFFGPGTRLTVL.